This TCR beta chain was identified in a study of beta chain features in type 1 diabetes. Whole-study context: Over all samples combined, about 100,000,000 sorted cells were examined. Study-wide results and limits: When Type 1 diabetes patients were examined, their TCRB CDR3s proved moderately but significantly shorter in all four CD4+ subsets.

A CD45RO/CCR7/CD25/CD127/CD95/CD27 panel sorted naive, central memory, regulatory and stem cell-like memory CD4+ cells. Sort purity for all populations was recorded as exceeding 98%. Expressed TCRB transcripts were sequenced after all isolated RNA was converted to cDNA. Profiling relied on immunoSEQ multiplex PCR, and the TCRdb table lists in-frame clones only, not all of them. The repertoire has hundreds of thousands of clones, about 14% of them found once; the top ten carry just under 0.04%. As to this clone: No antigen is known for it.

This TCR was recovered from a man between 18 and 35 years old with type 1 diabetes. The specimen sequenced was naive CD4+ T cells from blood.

The CDR3 spells CASSYVDTGSPLHF. The CDR3 DNA is TGTGCCAGCAGTTACGTGGACACAGGATCACCCCTCCACTTT. The chain joins TRBV6-5 to TRBJ1-6; tentatively, D is TRBD1 (5 bases). Germline CDR1 is MNHEY and CDR2 is SVGAGI. The CDR3 loop spans 14 amino acids. V lost 2 bases and J 10 bases, leaving 12 bases between the germline ends.